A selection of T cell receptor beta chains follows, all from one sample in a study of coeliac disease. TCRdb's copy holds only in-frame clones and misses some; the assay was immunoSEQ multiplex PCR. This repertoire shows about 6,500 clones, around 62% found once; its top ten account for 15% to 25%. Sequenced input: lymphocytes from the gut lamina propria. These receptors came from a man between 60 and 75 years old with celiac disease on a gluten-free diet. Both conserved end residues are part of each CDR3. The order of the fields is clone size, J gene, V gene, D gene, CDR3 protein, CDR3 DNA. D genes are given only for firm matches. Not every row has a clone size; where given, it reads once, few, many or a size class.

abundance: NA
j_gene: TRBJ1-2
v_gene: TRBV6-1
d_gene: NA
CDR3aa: CASSLHPDYGYTF
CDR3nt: TGTGCCAGCAGCCTTCATCCAGACTATGGCTACACCTTC

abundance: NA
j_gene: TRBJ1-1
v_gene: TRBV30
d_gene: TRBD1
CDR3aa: CAWQTGSAFF
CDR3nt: TGTGCCTGGCAGACAGGGTCAGCTTTCTTT

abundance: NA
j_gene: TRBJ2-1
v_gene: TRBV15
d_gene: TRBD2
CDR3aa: CATSRATGTKINEQFF
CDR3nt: TGTGCCACCAGCAGAGCAACCGGGACTAAGATCAATGAGCAGTTCTTC

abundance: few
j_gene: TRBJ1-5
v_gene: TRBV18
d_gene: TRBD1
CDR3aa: CASSLDRGRQPQHF
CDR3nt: TGTGCCAGCTCACTAGACAGGGGGCGTCAGCCCCAGCATTTT

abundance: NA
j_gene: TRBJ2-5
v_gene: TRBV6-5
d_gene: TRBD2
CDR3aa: CASSPRGGQETQYF
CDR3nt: TGTGCCAGCAGTCCCCGCGGGGGCCAAGAGACCCAGTACTTC

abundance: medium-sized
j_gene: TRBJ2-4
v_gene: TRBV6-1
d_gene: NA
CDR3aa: CASLAVGGAKNIQYF
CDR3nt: TGTGCCAGTTTGGCCGTCGGGGGAGCCAAAAACATTCAGTACTTC

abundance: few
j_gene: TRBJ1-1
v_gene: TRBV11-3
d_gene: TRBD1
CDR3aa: CASSRTTGGTEAFF
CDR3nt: TGTGCCAGCAGCCGAACTACAGGGGGGACTGAAGCTTTCTTT

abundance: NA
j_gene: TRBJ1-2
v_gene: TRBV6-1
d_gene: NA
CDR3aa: CASSDSGYGYTF
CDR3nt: TGTGCCAGCAGTGACAGTGGTTATGGCTACACCTTC

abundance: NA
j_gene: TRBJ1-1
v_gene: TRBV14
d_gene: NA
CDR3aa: CASSLEVPNTEAFF
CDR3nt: TGTGCCAGCAGCTTGGAGGTTCCGAACACTGAAGCTTTCTTT

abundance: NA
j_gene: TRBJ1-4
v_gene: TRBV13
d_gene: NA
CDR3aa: CASSLGLATNEKLFF
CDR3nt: TGTGCCAGCAGCTTAGGACTTGCAACTAATGAAAAACTGTTTTTT

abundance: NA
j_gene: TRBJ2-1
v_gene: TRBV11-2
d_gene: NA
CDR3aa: CASSLNRFNNEQFF
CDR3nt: TGTGCCAGCAGCTTAAACAGATTTAACAATGAGCAGTTCTTC

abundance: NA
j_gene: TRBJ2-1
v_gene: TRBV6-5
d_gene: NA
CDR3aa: CASNRGYNEQFF
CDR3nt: TGTGCCAGCAATAGAGGCTACAATGAGCAGTTCTTC

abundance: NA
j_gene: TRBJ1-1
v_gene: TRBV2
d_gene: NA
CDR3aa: CASSEWGLEAFF
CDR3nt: TGTGCCAGCAGTGAGTGGGGGCTGGAAGCTTTCTTT

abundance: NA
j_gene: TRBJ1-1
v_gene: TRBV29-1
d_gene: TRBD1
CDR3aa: CSSYRGGRTEAFF
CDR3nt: TGCAGCTCCTACAGGGGCGGGCGGACTGAAGCTTTCTTT

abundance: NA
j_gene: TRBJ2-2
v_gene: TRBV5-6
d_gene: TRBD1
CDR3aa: CASSLVQGDTGELFF
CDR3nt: TGTGCCAGCAGCTTGGTACAGGGGGACACCGGGGAGCTGTTTTTT

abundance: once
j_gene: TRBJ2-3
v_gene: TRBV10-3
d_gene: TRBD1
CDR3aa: CAISPGTGSTDTQYF
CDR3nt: TGTGCCATCAGTCCCGGGACAGGGAGCACAGATACGCAGTATTTT

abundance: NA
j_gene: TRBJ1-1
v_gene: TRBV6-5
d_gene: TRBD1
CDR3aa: CASSYRGQEAFF
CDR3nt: TGTGCCAGCAGTTACCGGGGACAGGAAGCTTTCTTT

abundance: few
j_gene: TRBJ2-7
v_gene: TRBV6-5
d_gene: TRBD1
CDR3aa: CASSSQPGQGAYEQYF
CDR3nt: TGTGCCAGCAGTTCCCAGCCCGGACAGGGGGCCTACGAGCAGTACTTC

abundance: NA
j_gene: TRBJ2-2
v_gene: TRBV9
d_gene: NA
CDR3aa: CASPSNRENTGELFF
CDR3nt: TGTGCCAGCCCCTCAAACAGGGAGAACACCGGGGAGCTGTTTTTT

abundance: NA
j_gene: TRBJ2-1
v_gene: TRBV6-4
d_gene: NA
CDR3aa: CAMKGVPQFF
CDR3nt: TGTGCCATGAAGGGGGTCCCGCAGTTCTTC

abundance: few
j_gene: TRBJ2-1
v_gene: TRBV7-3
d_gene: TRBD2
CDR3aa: CASSLRVAGGRNEQFF
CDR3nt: TGTGCCAGCAGCTTAAGGGTGGCGGGGGGCCGCAATGAGCAGTTCTTC

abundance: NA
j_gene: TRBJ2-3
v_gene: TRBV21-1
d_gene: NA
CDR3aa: CASTPGDRGEGSTDTQYF
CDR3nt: TGTGCCAGCACACCGGGGGACAGGGGAGAAGGAAGCACAGATACGCAGTATTTT

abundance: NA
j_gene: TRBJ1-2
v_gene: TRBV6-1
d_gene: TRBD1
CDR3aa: CASRDSSVGGYTF
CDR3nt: TGTGCCAGCCGGGACAGCAGCGTTGGGGGCTACACCTTC

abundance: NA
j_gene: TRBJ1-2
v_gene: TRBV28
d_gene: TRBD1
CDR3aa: CASSLGTGGRNYGYTF
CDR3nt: TGTGCCAGCAGTTTAGGGACAGGGGGCCGTAACTATGGCTACACCTTC

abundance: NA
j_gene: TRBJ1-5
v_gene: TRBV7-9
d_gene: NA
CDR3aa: CASSSEGAPNQPQHF
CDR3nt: TGTGCCAGCAGCTCGGAAGGGGCCCCCAATCAGCCCCAGCATTTT

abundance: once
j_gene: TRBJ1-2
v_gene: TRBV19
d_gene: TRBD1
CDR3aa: CASGRGRVELYGYTF
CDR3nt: TGTGCCAGTGGCAGGGGGCGAGTCGAACTCTATGGCTACACCTTC

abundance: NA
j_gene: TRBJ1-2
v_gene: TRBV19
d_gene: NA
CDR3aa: CASSHSGRGYTF
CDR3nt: TGTGCCAGTTCCCATTCGGGTCGTGGCTACACCTTC

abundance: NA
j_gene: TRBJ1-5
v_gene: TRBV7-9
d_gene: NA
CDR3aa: CASTTGGGNQPQHF
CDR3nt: TGTGCCAGCACCACGGGGGGGGGCAATCAGCCCCAGCATTTT

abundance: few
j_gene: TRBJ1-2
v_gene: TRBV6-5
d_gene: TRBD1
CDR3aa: CASSPGTGKYGYTF
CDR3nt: TGTGCCAGCAGCCCAGGGACAGGGAAATATGGCTACACCTTC

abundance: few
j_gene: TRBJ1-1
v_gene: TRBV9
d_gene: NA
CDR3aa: CASSVGGTDEAFF
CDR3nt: TGTGCCAGCAGCGTAGGGGGCACTGATGAAGCTTTCTTT

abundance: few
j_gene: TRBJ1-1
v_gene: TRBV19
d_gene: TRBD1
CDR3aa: CASSTSRGQTGTRPSAFF
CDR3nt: TGTGCCAGTAGTACCAGTAGGGGACAGACAGGGACTCGGCCCTCAGCTTTCTTT

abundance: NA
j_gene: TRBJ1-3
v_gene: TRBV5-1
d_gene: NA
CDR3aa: CASSLGGNFGNTIYF
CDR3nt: TGCGCCAGCAGCCTTGGCGGGAACTTTGGAAACACCATATATTTT

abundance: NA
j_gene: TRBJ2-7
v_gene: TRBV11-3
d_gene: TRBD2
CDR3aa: CASGKRGSYEQYF
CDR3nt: TGTGCCAGTGGTAAGCGGGGGTCCTACGAGCAGTACTTC

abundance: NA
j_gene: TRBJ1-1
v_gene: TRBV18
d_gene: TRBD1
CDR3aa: CASSTDRGTEAFF
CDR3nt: TGTGCCAGCTCAACCGACAGGGGCACTGAAGCTTTCTTT

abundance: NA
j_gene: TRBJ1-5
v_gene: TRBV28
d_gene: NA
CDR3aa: CASTLGGSQPQHF
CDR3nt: TGTGCCAGCACCCTTGGGGGGAGCCAGCCCCAGCATTTT

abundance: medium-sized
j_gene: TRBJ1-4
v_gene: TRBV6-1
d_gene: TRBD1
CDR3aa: CASRDRGLGKLFF
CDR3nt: TGTGCCAGCAGGGACAGGGGACTTGGAAAACTGTTTTTT

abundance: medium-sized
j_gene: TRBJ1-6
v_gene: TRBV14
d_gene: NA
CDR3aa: CASSQGGAHNSPLHF
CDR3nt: TGTGCCAGCAGCCAAGGGGGCGCCCATAATTCACCCCTCCACTTT

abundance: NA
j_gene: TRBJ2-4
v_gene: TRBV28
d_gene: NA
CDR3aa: CASRAGKAIAKNIQYF
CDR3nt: TGTGCCAGCAGAGCAGGGAAGGCCATAGCCAAAAACATTCAGTACTTC

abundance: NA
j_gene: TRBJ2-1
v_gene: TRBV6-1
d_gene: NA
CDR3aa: CASSDGPPAKQFF
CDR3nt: TGTGCCAGCAGTGATGGGCCCCCGGCTAAGCAGTTCTTC

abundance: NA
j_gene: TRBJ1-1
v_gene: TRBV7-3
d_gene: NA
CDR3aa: CASSLLAGITEAFF
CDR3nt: TGTGCCAGCAGCTTATTAGCAGGGATCACTGAAGCTTTCTTT

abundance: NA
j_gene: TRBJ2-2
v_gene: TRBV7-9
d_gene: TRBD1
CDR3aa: CASSLDRVLYTGELFF
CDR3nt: TGTGCCAGCAGCTTGGACAGGGTGCTCTACACCGGGGAGCTGTTTTTT

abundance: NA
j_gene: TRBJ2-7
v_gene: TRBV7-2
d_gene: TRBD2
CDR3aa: CASSSGGGVSYEQYF
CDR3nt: TGTGCCAGCAGCTCCGGCGGGGGGGTCTCCTACGAGCAGTACTTC

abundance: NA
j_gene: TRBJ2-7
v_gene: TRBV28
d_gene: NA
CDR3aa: CASSLWGPYEQYF
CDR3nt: TGTGCCAGCAGTTTATGGGGGCCCTACGAGCAGTACTTC

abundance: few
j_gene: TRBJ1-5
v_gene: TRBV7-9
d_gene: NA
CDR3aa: CASSITGSQPQHF
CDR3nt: TGTGCCAGCAGCATTACAGGTTCCCAGCCCCAGCATTTT

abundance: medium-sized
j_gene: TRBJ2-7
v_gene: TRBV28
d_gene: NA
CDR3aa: CASLDPAGRDEQYF
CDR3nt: TGTGCCAGCCTCGACCCGGCAGGGCGAGACGAGCAGTACTTC

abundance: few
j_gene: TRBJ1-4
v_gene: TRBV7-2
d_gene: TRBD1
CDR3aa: CASSRDRAYEKLFF
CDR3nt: TGTGCCAGCAGCCGGGACAGGGCATATGAAAAACTGTTTTTT

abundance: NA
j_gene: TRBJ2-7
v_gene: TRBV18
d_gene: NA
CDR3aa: CASSPSGVRNYEQYF
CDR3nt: TGTGCCAGCTCACCATCGGGGGTGCGAAACTACGAGCAGTACTTC

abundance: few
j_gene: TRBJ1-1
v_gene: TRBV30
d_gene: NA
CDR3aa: CAWDSGSGTEAFF
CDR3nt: TGTGCCTGGGATTCTGGGTCGGGAACTGAAGCTTTCTTT

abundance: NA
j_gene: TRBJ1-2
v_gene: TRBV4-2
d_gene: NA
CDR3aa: CASSQVNVRYPNYGYTF
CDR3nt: TGTGCCAGCAGCCAAGTAAACGTCCGCTATCCTAACTATGGCTACACCTTC

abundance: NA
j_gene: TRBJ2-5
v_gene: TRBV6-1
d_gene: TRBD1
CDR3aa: CASSQDRDETQYF
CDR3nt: TGTGCCAGCAGCCAGGACAGGGACGAGACCCAGTACTTC

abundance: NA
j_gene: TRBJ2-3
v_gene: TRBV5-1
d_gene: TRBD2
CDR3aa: CASSSGLAGGTDTQYF
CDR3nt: TGCGCCAGCAGCTCTGGACTAGCGGGGGGGACAGATACGCAGTATTTT

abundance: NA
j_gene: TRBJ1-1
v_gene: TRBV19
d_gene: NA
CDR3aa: CASSIGHSGSEAFF
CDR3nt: TGTGCCAGTAGTATAGGGCACAGCGGGTCTGAAGCTTTCTTT

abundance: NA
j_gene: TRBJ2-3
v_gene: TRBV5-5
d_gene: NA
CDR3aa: CASSRDWTDTQYF
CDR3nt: TGTGCCAGCAGTCGGGACTGGACAGATACGCAGTATTTT